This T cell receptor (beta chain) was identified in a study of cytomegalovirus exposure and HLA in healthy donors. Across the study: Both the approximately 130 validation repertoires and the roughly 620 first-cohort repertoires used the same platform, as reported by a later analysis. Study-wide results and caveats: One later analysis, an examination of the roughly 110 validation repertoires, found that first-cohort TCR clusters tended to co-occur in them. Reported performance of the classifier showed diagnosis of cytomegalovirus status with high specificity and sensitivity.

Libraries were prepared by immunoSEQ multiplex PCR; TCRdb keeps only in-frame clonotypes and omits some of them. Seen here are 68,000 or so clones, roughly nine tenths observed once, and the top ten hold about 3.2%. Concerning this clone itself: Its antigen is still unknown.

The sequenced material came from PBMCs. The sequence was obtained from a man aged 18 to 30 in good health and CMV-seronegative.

Here the CDR3 reads CAIEDPGTGPAYEQYF. CDR3 sequence (DNA): TGTGCCATCGAAGATCCCGGGACAGGCCCTGCCTACGAGCAGTACTTC. The chain joins TRBV10-3 to TRBJ2-7; 8 positions match TRBD1. Losses at the gene ends were 8 bases for V and 2 bases for J; bases not matched to a gene: 14. Germline-derived CDR1 and CDR2 are ENHRY and SYGVKD. This CDR3 has 16 residues.